This TCR beta chain was found in a study of cytomegalovirus exposure and HLA in healthy donors. Findings of the study overall: No immune exposure information besides CMV serostatus was available. Certain sequence variants were highly shared and formed a cluster, and this cluster was likely a sequencing artifact.

Notes on this clone: The target antigen is unknown.

The germline V and J ends were trimmed by 5 bases and 3 bases, with 22 bases remaining between them. CDR3 length: 17 amino acids. CDR1 is KGHSH, CDR2 LQKENI, per germline. Though nominally healthy at sampling, donors likely had unrecorded immune exposures. PCR amplification relied on 60 Vbeta primers (plus 13 Jbeta primers). Here immunoSEQ multiplex PCR was the method, and the copy in TCRdb shows in-frame clones only, minus some. This table has 90,000 to 150,000 clones, around 84% appearing once. The chain couples TRBV18 to TRBJ2-5, with D possibly TRBD2 on 6 matching bases. Sequencing was carried out using PBMCs. This receptor was obtained from a woman aged 25 to 39 in good health and CMV-seropositive. Here the CDR3 reads CASSTIPGGLVEETQYF. CDR3 bases: TGTGCCAGCTCAACGATCCCCGGAGGGTTGGTTGAAGAGACCCAGTACTTC.